This TCR beta chain was retrieved from a study of T-cell reconstitution after alpha-beta-depleted transplantation in children. This CDR3 is built from 11 residues. Trimming left V 5 bases short and J 14 bases short, with 14 bases between. Germline loops: CDR1 SGHVS, CDR2 FQNEAQ. Unique molecular identifiers featured in how the TCRbeta library was prepared. Each CDR3 protein gets one entry after TCRdb re-called the PCR reads with MiXCR. The sample holds about 340,000 distinct CDR3 sequences, around 10% seen once. The V and J genes are TRBV7-8 and TRBJ2-3, with a tentative D call TRBD2 (5 bases). The sequence was collected from a human donor who donated a stem cell graft to a child with acute lymphoblastic leukemia. Sequenced material: PBMCs from the stem cell graft donor, taken from the stem cell graft. The CDR3: CASSLRLTTYF. In nucleotides, the CDR3 is TGTGCCAGCAGCCTCAGACTAACCACGTATTTT.